The present T cell receptor beta chain was sequenced within a study of blood T cell repertoires in COVID-19. The protocol was immunoSEQ multiplex PCR, while the TCRdb copy is restricted to in-frame clones and leaves out a portion. The table has hundreds of thousands of clones, over 75% seen once. Those enrolled, adults aged about 18 to 89 years, came from under 25 US areas. Trimming took 6 bases from V and 2 from J; bases not matched to a gene: 9. The germline V gene encodes CDR1 MNHEY and CDR2 SVGAGI. The CDR3 covers 15 residues. The sequencing sample was made of PBMCs or T cells enriched from blood (not recorded which). The chain combines TRBV6-5 with TRBJ1-2, with 7 bases that match TRBD1. This TCR was sampled from a woman under 30 who had been exposed to COVID-19. The CDR3 here is CASSRRQGENYGYTF. CDR3 DNA: TGTGCCAGCAGCCGGCGGCAGGGGGAGAACTATGGCTACACCTTC.